Sequencing of this T cell receptor (beta chain) was carried out in a study of tumor-infiltrating lymphocytes in primary liver carcinoma. The source material, roughly 20-31 mg of unsorted bulk tissue, was used to co-extract RNA and DNA. CDR3 length: 14 amino acids. The junction had 0 bases not matched to a gene; V was cut back by 1 base and J by 1 base. Germline V gene lookup returns CDR1 SGHNT and CDR2 YYREEE (reference sequence). This clonotype qualifies as medium-sized (0.01 to 0.1%). cDNA specific to TCR beta was made from approximately 0.55 ug of total RNA, with a constant-region primer employed for priming. Construction of TCR beta libraries relied on three successive nested multiplex PCR rounds employing slightly modified ARM-PCR. The first two PCR rounds, roughly 10 cycles each, used TRBV1-TRBV30 forward primers and a C-beta reverse primer. Using its own MiXCR run on the multiplex PCR reads, TCRdb lists one record per CDR3 protein. The data show roughly 40,000 distinct CDR3 sequences, 60% to 80% seen once.

The TCR was taken from a woman in her twenties or thirties with primary liver carcinoma and hepatitis B virus infection. The sequenced sample was tumor-adjacent normal liver tissue. The chain is built from TRBV5-4 and TRBJ2-3; 7 bases are shared with TRBD2. The CDR3 is CASSLTSGTDTQYF. The CDR3, as DNA: TGTGCCAGCAGCTTGACTAGCGGCACAGATACGCAGTATTTT.